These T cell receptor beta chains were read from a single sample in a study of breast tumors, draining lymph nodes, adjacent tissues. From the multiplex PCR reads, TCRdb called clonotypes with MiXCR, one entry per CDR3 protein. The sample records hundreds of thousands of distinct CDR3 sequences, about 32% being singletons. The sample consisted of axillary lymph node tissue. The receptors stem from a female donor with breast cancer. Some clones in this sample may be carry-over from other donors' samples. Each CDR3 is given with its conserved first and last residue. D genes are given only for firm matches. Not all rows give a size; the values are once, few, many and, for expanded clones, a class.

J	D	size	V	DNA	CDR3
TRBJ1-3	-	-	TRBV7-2	TGTGCCTGCAGCTTAAGGCACGGGTGGGGAAACACCACATATTTT	CACSLRHGWGNTTYF
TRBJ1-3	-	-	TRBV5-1	TGCGCCAGCGGCTTGACAGCCTCTGGAAACACCATATATTTT	CASGLTASGNTIYF
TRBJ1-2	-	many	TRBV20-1	TGCAGTGCTAGAGCCCTCGGGAAAGCCGATGGCTACACCTTC	CSARALGKADGYTF
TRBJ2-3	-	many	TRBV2	TGTGCCAGCAGTGTAAGCGGGCCTAGCACAGATACGCAGTATTTT	CASSVSGPSTDTQYF
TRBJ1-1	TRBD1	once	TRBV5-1	TGCGCCAGCACTCCCGACAGGGTGAACACTGAAGCTTTCTTT	CASTPDRVNTEAFF
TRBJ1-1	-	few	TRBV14	TGTGCCAGCAGCCAATGGGGGAACACTGAAGCTTTCTTT	CASSQWGNTEAFF
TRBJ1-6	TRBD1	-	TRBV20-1	TGCAGTGCTAGAGTAAGGGGACAGGGGAAGTCAGCTTCTTCGCCCCTCCACTTT	CSARVRGQGKSASSPLHF
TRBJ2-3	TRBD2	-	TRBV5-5	TGTGCCAGCAGCCGGAGACTAGCGGGAGATACGCAGTATTTT	CASSRRLAGDTQYF
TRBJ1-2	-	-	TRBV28	TGTGCCAGCAGTCTGGACGGATATGGCTGCACCTTC	CASSLDGYGCTF
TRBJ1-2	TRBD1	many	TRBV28	TGTGCCAGCAGTTCCCTCAGGACAGGGAAATATGGCTACACCTTC	CASSSLRTGKYGYTF
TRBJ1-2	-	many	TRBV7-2	TGTGCCAGCAGCGGAAACCAAGGTCCGGGGGGCGCGATCGGCTACACCTTC	CASSGNQGPGGAIGYTF
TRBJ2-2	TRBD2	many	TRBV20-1	TGCAGTGCCAGAGAGGTAGCGGGAGGACCCGGGGAGCTGTTTTTT	CSAREVAGGPGELFF
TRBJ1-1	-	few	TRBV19	TGTGCCAGTAGTATAGGGACGGTGAACACTGAAGCTTTCTTT	CASSIGTVNTEAFF
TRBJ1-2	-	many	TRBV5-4	TGTGCCAGCAGCTACAGCAACTATGGCTACACCTTC	CASSYSNYGYTF
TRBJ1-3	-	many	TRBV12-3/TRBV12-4	TGTGCCAGCAGTTGGAACTCTGGAAACACCATATATTTT	CASSWNSGNTIYF
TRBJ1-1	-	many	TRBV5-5	TGTGCCAGCAGCTGGGGGACTCGAGCTTTCTTT	CASSWGTRAFF
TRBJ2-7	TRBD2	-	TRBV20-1	TGCAGTGCTAGGACTAATAGCGGGAGGATCCAGCAGTACTTC	CSARTNSGRIQQYF
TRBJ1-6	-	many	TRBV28	TGTGCCAGCAGTCCCACGGACAGCTCCTATAATTCACCCCTCCACTTT	CASSPTDSSYNSPLHF
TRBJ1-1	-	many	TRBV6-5	TGTGCCAGCAGTTACTCGCCGCTAAGGGCTGAAGCTTTCTTT	CASSYSPLRAEAFF
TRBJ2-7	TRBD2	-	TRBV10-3	TGTGCCATCAGGCCGGGACTAGAAGGCTACGAGCAGTACTTC	CAIRPGLEGYEQYF
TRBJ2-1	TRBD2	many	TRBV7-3	TGTGCCAGCAGCTTAAGTCCTGACATACAGCGGGAGGGGAAGGACAATGAGCAGTTCTTC	CASSLSPDIQREGKDNEQFF
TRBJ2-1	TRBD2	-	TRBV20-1	TGCAGTGCCAAAGGGGCGGGAGATCACAATGAGCAGTTCTTC	CSAKGAGDHNEQFF
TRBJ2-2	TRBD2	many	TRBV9	TGTGCCAGCAGCGTAGTGGGCCGGGGGGGCGGGGAGCTGTTTTTT	CASSVVGRGGGELFF
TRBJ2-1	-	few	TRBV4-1	TGCGCCAGCAACACAGGGCCCAACTCTTACAATGAGCAGTTCTTC	CASNTGPNSYNEQFF
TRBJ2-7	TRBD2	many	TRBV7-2	TGTGCCAGCAGCTTATTCGGGACTAGCAGCGCCTACGAGCAGTACTTC	CASSLFGTSSAYEQYF
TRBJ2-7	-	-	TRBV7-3	TGTGCCAGCAGCTTAGTTGGGGGAAAGGACCCCTACGAGCAGTACTTC	CASSLVGGKDPYEQYF
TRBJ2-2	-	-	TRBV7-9	TGTGCCAGCAGCTTCGCAGGGATAGGAGAGACCGGGGAGCTGTTTTTT	CASSFAGIGETGELFF
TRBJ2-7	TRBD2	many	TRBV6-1	TGTGCCAGCAGTGAATCCGGACTAGCGGGATACGAGCAGTGCTTC	CASSESGLAGYEQCF
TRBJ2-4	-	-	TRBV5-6	TGTGCCAGCAGCTTTGCGGCAGCGGTTGTACTAGCCAAAAACATTCAGTACTTC	CASSFAAAVVLAKNIQYF
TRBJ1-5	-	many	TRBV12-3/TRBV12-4	TGTGCCAGCAGTTTACTACTTTCGGCCCAGCATTTT	CASSLLLSAQHF
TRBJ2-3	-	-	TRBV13	TGTGCCAGCAGCTTAGGCCGCGGCAGAGGCACAGATACGCAGTATTTT	CASSLGRGRGTDTQYF
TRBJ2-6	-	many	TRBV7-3	TGTGCCAGCAGCTTAAGGGCAGGGGGGGACGCTGGGGCCAACGTCCTGACTTTC	CASSLRAGGDAGANVLTF
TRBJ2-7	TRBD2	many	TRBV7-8	TGTGCCAGCACCCCACCGGGGACTAGCGGGAGGTACGAGCAGTACTTC	CASTPPGTSGRYEQYF
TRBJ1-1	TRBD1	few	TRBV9	TGTGCCAGCAGCCCACCGGACAGGGGACACACTGAAGCTTTCTTT	CASSPPDRGHTEAFF
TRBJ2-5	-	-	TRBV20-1	TGCAGTGCTAGAGATCTGGCCAGCGGGGAGACCCAGTACTTC	CSARDLASGETQYF
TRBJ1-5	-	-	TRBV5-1	TGCGCCAGCAGCTTGGCCCCTGAGTCGCAAGAGACCCAGCATTTT	CASSLAPESQETQHF
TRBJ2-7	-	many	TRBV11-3	TGTGCCAGCAGTACTTCCGGGCGAACCTACGAGCAGTACTTC	CASSTSGRTYEQYF
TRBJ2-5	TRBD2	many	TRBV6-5	TGTGCCAGCAGTTCCGGGACTAGCGGGAAAAAGACCCAGTACTTC	CASSSGTSGKKTQYF
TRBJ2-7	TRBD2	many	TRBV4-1	TGCGCCAGCAGCCGTCGACTAGCGGGAACCGGTTCCTACGAGCAGTACTTC	CASSRRLAGTGSYEQYF
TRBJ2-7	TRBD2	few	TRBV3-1	TGTGCCAGCAGCCAAGATCGGGGGGTAGCGGTTTACGAGCAGTACTTC	CASSQDRGVAVYEQYF